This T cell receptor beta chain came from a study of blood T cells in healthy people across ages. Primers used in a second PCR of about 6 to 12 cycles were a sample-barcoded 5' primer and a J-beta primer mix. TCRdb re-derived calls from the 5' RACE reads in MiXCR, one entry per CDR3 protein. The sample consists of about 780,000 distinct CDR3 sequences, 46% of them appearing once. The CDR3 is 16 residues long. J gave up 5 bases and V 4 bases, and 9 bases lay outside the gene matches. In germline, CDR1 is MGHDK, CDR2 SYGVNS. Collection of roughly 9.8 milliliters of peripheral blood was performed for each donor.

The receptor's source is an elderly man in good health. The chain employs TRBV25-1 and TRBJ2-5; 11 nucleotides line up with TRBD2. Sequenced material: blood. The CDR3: CASSGVAGGPEETQYF. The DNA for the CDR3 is TGTGCCAGCAGTGGAGTAGCGGGAGGGCCTGAGGAGACCCAGTACTTC.